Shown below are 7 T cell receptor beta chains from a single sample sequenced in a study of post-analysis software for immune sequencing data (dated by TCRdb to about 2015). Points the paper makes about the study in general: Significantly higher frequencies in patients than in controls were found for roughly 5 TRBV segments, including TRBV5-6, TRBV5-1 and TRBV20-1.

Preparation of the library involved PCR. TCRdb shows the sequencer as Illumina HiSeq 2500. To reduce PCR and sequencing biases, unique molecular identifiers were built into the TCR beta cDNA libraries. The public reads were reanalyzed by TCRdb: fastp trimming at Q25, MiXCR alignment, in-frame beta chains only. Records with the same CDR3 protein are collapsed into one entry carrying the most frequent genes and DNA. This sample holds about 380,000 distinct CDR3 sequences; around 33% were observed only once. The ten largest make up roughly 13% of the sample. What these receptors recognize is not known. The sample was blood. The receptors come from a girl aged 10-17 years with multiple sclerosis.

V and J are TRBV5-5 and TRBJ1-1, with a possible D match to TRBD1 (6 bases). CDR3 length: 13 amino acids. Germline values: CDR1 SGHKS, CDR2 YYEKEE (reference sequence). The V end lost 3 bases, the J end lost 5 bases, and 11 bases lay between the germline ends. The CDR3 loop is CASSSRGGTEAFF. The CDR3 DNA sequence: TGTGCCAGCAGCTCGAGAGGGGGAACTGAAGCTTTCTTT.

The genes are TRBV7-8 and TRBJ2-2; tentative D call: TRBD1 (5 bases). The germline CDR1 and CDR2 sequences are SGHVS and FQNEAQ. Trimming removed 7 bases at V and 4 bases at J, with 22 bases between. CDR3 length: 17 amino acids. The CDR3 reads CASIERRVGRLTGELFF. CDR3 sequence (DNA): TGTGCCAGCATCGAAAGAAGGGTGGGGCGTCTCACCGGGGAGCTGTTTTTT.

The CDR3 spells CSASRFANTGELFF. CDR3 DNA: TGCAGTGCTAGCCGCTTCGCGAACACCGGGGAGCTGTTTTTT. The rearrangement joins TRBV20-1 to TRBJ2-2; the D is unclear. Germline CDR1 is DFQATT and CDR2 is SNEGSKA (reference sequence). The CDR3 sequence is 14 residues long. With 3 bases removed from V and 0 bases from J, the gap between germline ends came to 8 bases.

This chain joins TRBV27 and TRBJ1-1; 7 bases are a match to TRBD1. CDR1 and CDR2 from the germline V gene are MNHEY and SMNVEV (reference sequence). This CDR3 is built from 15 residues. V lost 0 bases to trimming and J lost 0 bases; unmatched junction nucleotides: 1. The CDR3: CASSLSGTVNTEAFF. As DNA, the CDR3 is TGTGCCAGCAGTTTATCCGGGACAGTGAACACTGAAGCTTTCTTT.

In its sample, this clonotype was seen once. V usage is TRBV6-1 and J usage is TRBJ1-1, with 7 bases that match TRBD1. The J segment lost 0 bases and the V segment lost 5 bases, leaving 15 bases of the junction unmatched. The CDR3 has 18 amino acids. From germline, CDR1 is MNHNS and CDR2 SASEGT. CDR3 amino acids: CASSPPDRVRGMNTEAFF. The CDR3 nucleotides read TGTGCCAGCAGTCCGCCTGACAGGGTGAGGGGGATGAACACTGAAGCTTTCTTT.

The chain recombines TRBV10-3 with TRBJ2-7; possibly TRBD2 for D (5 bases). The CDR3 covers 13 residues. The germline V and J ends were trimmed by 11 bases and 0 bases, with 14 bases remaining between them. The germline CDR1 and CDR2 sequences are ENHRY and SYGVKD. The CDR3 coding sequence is TGTGCCTCCCAAGCGGAGCTCTCCTACGAGCAGTACTTC. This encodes CASQAELSYEQYF.

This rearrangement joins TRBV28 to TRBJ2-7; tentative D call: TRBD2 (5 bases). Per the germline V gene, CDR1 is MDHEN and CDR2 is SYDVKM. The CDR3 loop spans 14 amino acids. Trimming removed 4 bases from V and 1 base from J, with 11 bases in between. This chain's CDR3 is CASSSASSSYEQYF. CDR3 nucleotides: TGTGCCAGCAGTTCAGCTAGCAGTTCCTACGAGCAGTACTTC.